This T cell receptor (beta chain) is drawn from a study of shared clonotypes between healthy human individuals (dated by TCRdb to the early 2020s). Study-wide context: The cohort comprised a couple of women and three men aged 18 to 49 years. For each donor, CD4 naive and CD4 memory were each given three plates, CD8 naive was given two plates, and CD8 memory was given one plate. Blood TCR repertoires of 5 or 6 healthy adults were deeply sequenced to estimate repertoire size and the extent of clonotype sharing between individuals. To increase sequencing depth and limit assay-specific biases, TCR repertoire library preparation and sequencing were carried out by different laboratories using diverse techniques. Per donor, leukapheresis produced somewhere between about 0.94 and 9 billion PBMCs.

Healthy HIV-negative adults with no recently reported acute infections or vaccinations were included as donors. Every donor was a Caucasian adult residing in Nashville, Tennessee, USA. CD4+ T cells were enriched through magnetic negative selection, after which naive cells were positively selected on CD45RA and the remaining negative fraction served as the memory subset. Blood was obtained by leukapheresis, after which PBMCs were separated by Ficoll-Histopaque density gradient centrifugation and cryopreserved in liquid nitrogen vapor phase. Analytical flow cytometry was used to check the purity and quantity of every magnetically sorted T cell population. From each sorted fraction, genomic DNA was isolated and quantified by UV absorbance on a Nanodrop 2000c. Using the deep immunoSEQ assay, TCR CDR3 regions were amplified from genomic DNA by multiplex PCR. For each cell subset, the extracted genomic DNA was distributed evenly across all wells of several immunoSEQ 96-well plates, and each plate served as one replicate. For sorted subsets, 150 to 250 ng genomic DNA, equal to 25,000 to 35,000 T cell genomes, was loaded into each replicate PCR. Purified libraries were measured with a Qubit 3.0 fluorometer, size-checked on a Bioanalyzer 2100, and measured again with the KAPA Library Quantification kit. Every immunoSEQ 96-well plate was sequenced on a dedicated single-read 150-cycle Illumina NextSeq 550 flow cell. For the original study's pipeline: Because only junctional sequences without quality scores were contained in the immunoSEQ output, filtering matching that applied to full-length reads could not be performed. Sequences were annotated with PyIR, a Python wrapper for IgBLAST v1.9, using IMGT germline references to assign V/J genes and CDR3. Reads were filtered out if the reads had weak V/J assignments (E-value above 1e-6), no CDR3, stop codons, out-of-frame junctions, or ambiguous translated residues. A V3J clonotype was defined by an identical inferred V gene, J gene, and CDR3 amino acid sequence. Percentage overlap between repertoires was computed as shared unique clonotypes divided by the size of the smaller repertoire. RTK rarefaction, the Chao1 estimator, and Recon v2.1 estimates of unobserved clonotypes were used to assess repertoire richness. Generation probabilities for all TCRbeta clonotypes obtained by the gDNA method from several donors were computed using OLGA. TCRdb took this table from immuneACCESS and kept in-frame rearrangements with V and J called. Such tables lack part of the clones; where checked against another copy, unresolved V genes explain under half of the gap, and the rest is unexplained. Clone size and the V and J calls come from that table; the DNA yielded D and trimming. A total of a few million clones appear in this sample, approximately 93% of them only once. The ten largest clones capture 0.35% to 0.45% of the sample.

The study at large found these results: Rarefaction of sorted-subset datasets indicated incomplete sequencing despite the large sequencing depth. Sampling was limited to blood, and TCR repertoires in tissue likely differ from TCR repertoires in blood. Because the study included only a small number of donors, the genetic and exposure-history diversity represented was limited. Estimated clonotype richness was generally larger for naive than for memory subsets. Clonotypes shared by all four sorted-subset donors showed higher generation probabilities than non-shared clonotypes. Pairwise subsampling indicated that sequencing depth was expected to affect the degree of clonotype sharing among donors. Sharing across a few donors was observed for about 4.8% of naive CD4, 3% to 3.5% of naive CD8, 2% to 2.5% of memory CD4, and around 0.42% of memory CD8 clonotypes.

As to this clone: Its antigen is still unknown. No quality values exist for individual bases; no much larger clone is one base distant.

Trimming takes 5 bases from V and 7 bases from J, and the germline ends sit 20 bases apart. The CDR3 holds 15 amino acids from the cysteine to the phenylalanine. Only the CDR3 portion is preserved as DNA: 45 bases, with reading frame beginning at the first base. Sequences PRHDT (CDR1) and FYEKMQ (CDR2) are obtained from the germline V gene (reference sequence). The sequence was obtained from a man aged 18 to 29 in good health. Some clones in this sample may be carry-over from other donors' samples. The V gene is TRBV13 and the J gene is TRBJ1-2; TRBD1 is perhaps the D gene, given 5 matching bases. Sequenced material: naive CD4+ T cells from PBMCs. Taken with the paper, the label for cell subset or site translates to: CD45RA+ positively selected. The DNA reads TGTGCCAGCAGCCCCGGCATCGCGGGCGGGGGTGGCTACACCTTC. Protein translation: CASSPGIAGGGGYTF.